These 4 T cell receptor beta chains share one sample of origin, sequenced in a study of CD8+ T cells in alopecia areata. The treatment: oral pan-JAK inhibitor, 5-10 mg twice daily. Sequencing templates came from extracted RNA that was reverse transcribed into cDNA. The data were produced by immunoSEQ multiplex PCR, yet TCRdb's version contains in-frame clones alone and is incomplete. The repertoire holds about 190,000 clones, with roughly 60% as singletons. This specimen consisted of CD4+ T cells sorted from blood, obtained at week 24, from a patient treated with tofacitinib. The receptors shown here come from a human donor with alopecia areata.

The chain uses TRBV9 and TRBJ2-5, with 8 bases that match TRBD2. V dropped 4 bases and J dropped 5; count of bases not matched to a gene: 10. The germline V gene has CDR1 SGDLS and CDR2 YYNGEE. This CDR3 contains 15 residues. The CDR3 DNA follows: TGTGCCAGCAGCCCCTCAGACCGGACTAGCGAGACCCAGTACTTC. This encodes CASSPSDRTSETQYF.

This clone was recorded a few times. The chain carries TRBV27 and TRBJ1-6; a weak D match, TRBD1 (5 bases). The CDR3 has 15 residues. Deletions cut 5 bases from V and 5 bases from J, with 13 bases between. CDR1 and CDR2 from the germline V gene are MNHEY and SMNVEV (reference sequence). The CDR3: CASSQTAPNNSPLHF. The CDR3 bases are TGTGCCAGCAGTCAGACAGCCCCAAATAATTCACCCCTCCACTTT.

As concerns this clone: This CDR3 is also generated by other DNA sequences in the sample. The V gene is TRBV29-1, the J gene TRBJ1-2; D is possibly TRBD1 (5 bases). The CDR3 covers 12 residues. Germline assignment: CDR1 SQVTM and CDR2 ANQGSEA. V was trimmed by 4 bases and J by 0 bases, leaving 6 bases between them. The CDR3: CSVGQSNYGYTF. The CDR3 DNA sequence: TGCAGCGTTGGACAGTCTAACTATGGCTACACCTTC.

The chain couples TRBV7-7 to TRBJ2-5, with D possibly being TRBD2 (5 bases). The CDR3 runs 16 residues. V was trimmed by 1 base and J by 5 bases, leaving 17 bases between them. CDR1 is SSHAT, CDR2 FNYEAQ, per germline (reference sequence). CDR3 sequence (DNA): TGTGCCAGCAGCTTAGGCAGAGCGGTCAAGCAGGAGACCCAGTACTTC. Protein sequence: CASSLGRAVKQETQYF.